The next 25 T cell receptor beta chains were all read from a single sample in a study of T cell responses to AZD1222 COVID-19 vaccine. Data came from immunoSEQ multiplex PCR; TCRdb stores just in-frame clones and leaves some out. The data contain around 140,000 clones, 85% to 95% of them singletons. Sequenced material: peripheral blood, taken on day 0 of AZD1222 vaccination. The receptors shown here come from an adult in good health.

This chain links TRBV12-3 or TRBV12-4 with TRBJ2-7, with unresolved D. The CDR3 length is 13 residues. The ends were cut back, 1 base at V and 4 bases at J, with 8 bases in the middle. The CDR3 region has the DNA TGTGCCAGCAGTTTAGAGCCCGCTTACGAGCAGTACTTC. Translation: CASSLEPAYEQYF.

V gene TRBV7-9 combines with J gene TRBJ1-1; D gene unclear. The V and J ends lost 5 bases and 5 bases respectively, with 18 bases between them. The CDR3 runs 15 residues. The germline V gene encodes CDR1 SEHNR and CDR2 FQNEAQ (reference sequence). The CDR3 bases are TGTGCCAGCAGCACCAGACTGACCTTGAGGACTGAAGCTTTCTTT. Translating it yields CASSTRLTLRTEAFF.

The rearrangement joins TRBV7-9 to TRBJ1-5; possibly TRBD1 for D (5 bases). The CDR3 length is 12 residues. Germline CDR1 and CDR2: SEHNR and FQNEAQ (reference sequence). V lost 4 bases to trimming and J lost 6 bases, with 7 bases between them. The CDR3 is CASSSGTQPQHF. CDR3 coding DNA: TGTGCCAGCAGCTCCGGGACTCAGCCCCAGCATTTT.

This clone was found once. The V gene is TRBV21-1, the J gene TRBJ1-2; TRBD1 is taken as the D call from the table, unchecked against the DNA. TRBV21-1 is described as a pseudogene. This CDR3 comprises 14 residues. The CDR3 reads CASTRDRDKEGYTF. For the CDR3, the DNA is TGTGCCAGTACTAGGGACCGGGACAAAGAAGGCTACACCTTC.

The gene calls are TRBV11-3 and TRBJ1-2; weak D call: TRBD1 (5 bases). Germline CDR1 reads SGHNT; CDR2 reads YENEEA. Between the trimmed V and J ends, which lost 5 bases and 4 bases, there was a span of 11 bases. The CDR3 has 13 residues. CDR3 sequence reads: CASSLGTGYGYTF. The CDR3 DNA reads TGTGCCAGCAGCCTCGGGACGGGCTATGGCTACACCTTC.

CDR3 sequence: CAISKTGTGEIGEKLFF. The CDR3 coding sequence is TGTGCCATCAGCAAAACCGGGACAGGGGAAATTGGGGAAAAACTGTTTTTT. The genes are TRBV10-3 and TRBJ1-4, with TRBD1 identical over 10 bases. The CDR3 is 17 residues long. V trimming: 6 bases; J trimming: 8 bases; junction bases outside the gene matches: 15. Germline loops: CDR1 ENHRY, CDR2 SYGVKD.

This sequence joins TRBV3-1 (or the pseudogene TRBV3-2) and TRBJ2-3; 12 nucleotides agree with TRBD2. Germline trimming cut 1 base from V and 4 bases from J; bases unmatched to any gene: 12. Germline V gives CDR1 LGHDT, CDR2 YNNKEL (reference sequence). CDR3 length equals 19 residues. DNA of the CDR3: TGTGCCAGCAGCCAAGGGACTGGACTAGCGGGAACGGTGTCAGATACGCAGTATTTT. Encoded protein: CASSQGTGLAGTVSDTQYF.

The rearrangement links TRBV7-2 to TRBJ1-1; no clear D gene. This CDR3 contains 12 residues. Germline lookup yields CDR1 SGHTA and CDR2 FQGNSA. V shed 2 bases and J shed 8 bases, with 9 bases lying between them. CDR3 region: CASSLWPVEAFF. In DNA, the CDR3 is TGTGCCAGCAGCTTATGGCCGGTCGAAGCTTTCTTT. The full variable domain, in which reference TRBV7-2 and TRBJ1-1 provide the parts outside the CDR3, is GAGVSQSPSNKVTEKGKDVELRCDPISGHTALYWYRQSLGQGLEFLIYFQGNSAPDKSGLPSDRFSAERTGGSVSTLTIQRTQQEDSAVYLCASSLWPVEAFFGQGTRLTVV.

The J gene is TRBJ1-2, the V gene TRBV9; no definite D call. Deletions cut 0 bases from V and 8 bases from J, with 17 bases between. CDR3 length: 15 residues. In germline, CDR1 is SGDLS, CDR2 YYNGEE. The CDR3, as DNA: TGTGCCAGCAGCGTAGAGGGCGAGGGTCTTCGGGGCTACACCTTC. This encodes CASSVEGEGLRGYTF.

This sequence joins TRBV19 and TRBJ1-5, with 11 bases that match TRBD1. V shed 3 bases and J 2 bases; nucleotides not matched to a gene: 3. The germline gives CDR1 LNHDA, CDR2 SQIVND (reference sequence). This CDR3 is 16 amino acids long. The CDR3 sequence is CASSISGQGGNQPQHF. DNA for the CDR3: TGTGCCAGTAGTATCTCGGGACAGGGGGGCAATCAGCCCCAGCATTTT.

J is TRBJ2-3 and V is TRBV2; no clear D. This CDR3 contains 17 residues. Germline V gene lookup returns CDR1 SNHLY and CDR2 FYNNEI. V dropped 7 bases and J dropped 1 base, with 21 bases sitting between them. The CDR3 is CASTPKGQVRRTDTQYF. CDR3 coding DNA: TGTGCCAGCACCCCCAAGGGCCAGGTTCGGCGCACAGATACGCAGTATTTT.

The gene calls are TRBV7-6 and TRBJ2-1, with D tentatively TRBD1 (5 bases). The V end was cut by 1 base, the J end by 5 bases, with 18 bases between. CDR1 SGHVS and CDR2 FNYEAQ come from the germline V gene. The CDR3 extends over 17 amino acids. CDR3: CASSLEIRAGSNNEQFF. The CDR3, as DNA: TGTGCCAGCAGCTTAGAAATTAGGGCAGGGTCTAACAATGAGCAGTTCTTC.

The chain joins TRBV6-5 to TRBJ2-1; 8 bases line up with TRBD2. This CDR3 contains 15 residues. The germline gives CDR1 MNHEY, CDR2 SVGAGI. V was clipped by 6 bases and J by 6 bases; unmatched bases: 10. The CDR3 spells CASRNLVAGRNEQFF. CDR3 DNA: TGTGCCAGCAGAAACCTTGTAGCGGGACGCAATGAGCAGTTCTTC.

The chain employs TRBV6-1 and TRBJ2-1; 7 bases match TRBD2. J gave up 5 bases and V 3 bases, and 7 bases lay outside the gene matches. The V gene's germline CDR1 is MNHNS and CDR2 SASEGT. The CDR3 covers 15 residues. The CDR3 spells CASSEGRAGHNEQFF. CDR3 DNA: TGTGCCAGCAGTGAGGGGAGGGCCGGACACAATGAGCAGTTCTTC.

The V and J genes are TRBV19 and TRBJ1-1; 7 bases line up with TRBD1. Per the germline V gene, CDR1 is LNHDA and CDR2 is SQIVND (reference sequence). The V and J ends lost 7 bases and 1 base, in that order; junction bases with no gene match: 6. The CDR3 runs 14 residues. The chain's CDR3 is CASTPGQTNTEAFF. CDR3 DNA sequence: TGTGCCAGTACCCCGGGACAGACGAACACTGAAGCTTTCTTT.

The rearrangement links TRBV5-1 to TRBJ2-7; 9 bases fit TRBD1. CDR1 and CDR2 (germline): SGHRS, YFSETQ. The CDR3 totals 15 residues. V gave up 4 bases and J gave up 1 base; unmatched junction bases: 6. The DNA of the CDR3 is TGCGCCAGCAGCCTAAGGGACAGGGTTTCCTACGAGCAGTACTTC. Its protein product is CASSLRDRVSYEQYF.

The chain uses TRBV6-5 and TRBJ1-1; D might be TRBD1 (6 bases). Trimming cost V 5 bases and J 0 bases, with 10 bases left between them. CDR3 length: 14 residues. CDR1 is MNHEY, CDR2 SVGAGI, per germline. The CDR3 sequence: CASSPTGMNTEAFF. CDR3 sequence (DNA): TGTGCCAGCAGTCCCACAGGGATGAACACTGAAGCTTTCTTT.

This clone appeared a single time. V is TRBV7-9 and J is TRBJ1-5; the D gene is possibly TRBD1 (6 bases). The CDR3 is made up of 15 amino acids. Trimming took 1 base from V and 6 from J, leaving 13 bases between them. From germline, CDR1 is SEHNR and CDR2 FQNEAQ (reference sequence). CDR3 bases: TGTGCCAGCAGCTTAGGGGGGGCAGGCGTTCAGCCCCAGCATTTT. Protein sequence: CASSLGGAGVQPQHF.

This chain uses TRBV7-2 with TRBJ2-3; D not resolved. Between the trimmed V and J ends, which lost 4 bases and 5 bases, there was a span of 10 bases. The CDR3 totals 13 residues. Germline V gene sequence: CDR1 SGHTA, CDR2 FQGNSA. Here the CDR3 DNA reads TGTGCCAGCAGCTCCCAAGGGATAGATACGCAGTATTTT. Protein product: CASSSQGIDTQYF.

This clone was seen a handful of times. The chain recombines TRBV19 with TRBJ1-1, with 8 bases identical to TRBD1. Germline V CDR1 and CDR2: LNHDA, SQIVND (reference sequence). J gave up 5 bases and V 7 bases, and 9 bases lay outside the gene matches. There are 14 residues in the CDR3. The chain's CDR3 is CASKADRARTEAFF. The CDR3 region has the DNA TGTGCCAGTAAAGCGGACAGGGCGCGGACTGAAGCTTTCTTT.

The gene calls are TRBV6-2 or TRBV6-3 and TRBJ1-5; D is perhaps TRBD1 (5 bases). Germline V gene lookup returns CDR1 MNHEY and CDR2 SVGEGT. Trimming took off 4 bases at V and 4 bases at J, with 17 bases between the two ends. The CDR3 runs 16 residues. The DNA of the CDR3 is TGTGCCAGCAGTTCTTTACGAGGGGCCGAGAATCAGCCCCAGCATTTT. Protein product: CASSSLRGAENQPQHF.

V gene TRBV12-3 or TRBV12-4 combines with J gene TRBJ1-3; the D is unclear. V lost 6 bases and J 4 bases, leaving 10 bases between the germline ends. The CDR3 loop spans 13 amino acids. As DNA, the CDR3 is TGTGCCAGCAGGCCCGACGCCGGAAACACCATATATTTT. This sequence encodes CASRPDAGNTIYF.

The chain uses TRBV4-2 and TRBJ2-1; D is unresolved. This CDR3 comprises 15 residues. Trimming left V 1 base short and J 1 base short, with 8 bases between. Germline V CDR1 and CDR2: LGHNA, YNFKEQ. DNA for the CDR3: TGTGCCAGCAGCCAAGTTATGGGTTCCTACAATGAGCAGTTCTTC. This sequence encodes CASSQVMGSYNEQFF.

On this clone: Other DNA sequences within the sample encode an identical CDR3. The J gene is TRBJ2-3, the V gene TRBV3-1 (or the pseudogene TRBV3-2); TRBD1 matches at 8 bases. The trim removed 4 bases at V and 3 bases at J, leaving 0 bases unmatched. This CDR3 region has 13 residues. Germline values: CDR1 LGHDT, CDR2 YNNKEL (reference sequence). DNA for the CDR3: TGTGCCAGCAGCCGACAGGGGACAGATACGCAGTATTTT. Translating it yields CASSRQGTDTQYF.

The genes are TRBV5-1 and TRBJ2-7; D perhaps matches TRBD2 (6 bases). The CDR3 is 14 amino acids. Trimming shortened V by 1 base and J by 2 bases, and 10 bases separated the two germline ends. Germline-derived CDR1 and CDR2 are SGHRS and YFSETQ. The CDR3 DNA sequence: TGCGCCAGCAGCTTGATCGGGGGACCCTACGAGCAGTACTTC. Translation gives CASSLIGGPYEQYF. Complete variable domain (other parts from reference TRBV5-1 and TRBJ2-7): KAGVTQTPRYLIKTRGQQVTLSCSPISGHRSVSWYQQTPGQGLQFLFEYFSETQRNKGNFPGRFSGRQFSNSRSEMNVSTLELGDSALYLCASSLIGGPYEQYFGPGTRLTVT.